This T cell receptor (beta chain) came from a study of OX40 agonist ivuxolimab in advanced cancers. In the study overall: Intravenous ivuxolimab at 0.01 to 10 mg/kg was given to patients every 2 weeks.

Sequenced by immunoSEQ multiplex PCR; TCRdb stores in-frame clones only, minus some. This table holds about 110,000 clones, roughly nine tenths found once. The germline gives CDR1 KGHSH, CDR2 LQKENI. The CDR3 sequence is 13 residues long. Trimming cost V 3 bases and J 7 bases, with 13 bases left between them. Study-level findings and limits: Certain nonresponders additionally had low normalized T-cell clonal expansion.

With regard to this clone: What it binds is not known.

If patients had autoimmune disease history or systemic immunosuppression, they were excluded. At baseline, cycle 4 day 1, and cycle 7 day 1, blood was sampled. The sample was CD4+ or CD8+ T cells sorted from blood, taken in a trial of the OX40 agonist ivuxolimab. This TCR came from an adult with an advanced solid tumor such as melanoma, head and neck, liver or kidney cancer. This rearrangement joins TRBV18 to TRBJ2-7; D gene ambiguous. The CDR3 DNA follows: TGTGCCAGCTCACCCTCAGTCTTACGGGAGCAGTACTTC. It yields the protein CASSPSVLREQYF.